A selection of T cell receptor beta chains follows, all from one sample in a study of T cells after posttransplantation cyclophosphamide. Measured with immunoSEQ multiplex PCR; TCRdb has only the in-frame clones, and not every one. Sampling found approximately 30,000 clones, none seen once. The sample was PBMCs. Every receptor here comes from a woman between 45 and 60 years old in good health and a related stem cell transplant donor. The CDR3 runs from the conserved cysteine through the conserved F or W. A D gene is named only where the DNA matches it firmly. Not all rows give a size; the values are once, few, many and, for expanded clones, a class.

clone size,J gene,D gene,V gene,CDR3 protein,CDR3 DNA
many,TRBJ1-1,-,TRBV19,CASSTPQVSVNTEAFF,TGTGCCAGTAGTACCCCCCAGGTCTCGGTGAACACTGAAGCTTTCTTT
-,TRBJ2-2,TRBD1,TRBV12-5,CASGLWDRENTGELFF,TGTGCTAGTGGTTTGTGGGACAGGGAGAACACCGGGGAGCTGTTTTTT
-,TRBJ2-1,TRBD2,TRBV11-2,CASSLGLAGGQFF,TGTGCCAGCAGCTTGGGACTAGCGGGAGGACAGTTCTTC
many,TRBJ2-2,TRBD1,TRBV12-3/TRBV12-4,CASGQGATGELFF,TGTGCCAGCGGACAGGGGGCGACCGGGGAGCTGTTTTTT
many,TRBJ2-5,-,TRBV7-9,CASSLYDWLKETQYF,TGTGCCAGCAGCTTATATGACTGGTTAAAAGAGACCCAGTACTTC
many,TRBJ2-2,TRBD2,TRBV7-9,CAGGSGRLNTGELFF,TGTGCCGGCGGCAGCGGGAGGTTGAACACCGGGGAGCTGTTTTTT
many,TRBJ2-1,-,TRBV29-1,CSVSIYNEQFF,TGCAGCGTTAGCATTTACAATGAGCAGTTCTTC
many,TRBJ2-7,TRBD2,TRBV19,CASSILPGGADEQYF,TGTGCCAGTAGTATCCTCCCGGGGGGGGCCGACGAGCAGTACTTC
many,TRBJ2-3,-,TRBV27,CASRPRGTDTQYF,TGTGCCAGCAGACCTCGCGGCACAGATACGCAGTATTTT
many,TRBJ2-6,TRBD1,TRBV10-3,CAISLQGLSSSGANVLTF,TGTGCCATCAGCCTACAGGGGCTATCAAGCTCTGGGGCCAACGTCCTGACTTTC
many,TRBJ2-7,TRBD1,TRBV6-1,CASAAGTGGNYEQYF,TGTGCCAGCGCGGCCGGGACAGGGGGGAATTACGAGCAGTACTTC
-,TRBJ2-7,-,TRBV28,CASSPTVGVSYEQYF,TGTGCCAGCAGCCCCACCGTCGGGGTCTCCTACGAGCAGTACTTC